The clone carrying this T cell receptor beta chain was detected only a few times. The data originate from a study of T cells in Graves' hyperthyroidism and ophthalmopathy. V was cut by 3 bases and J by 0 bases, with 21 bases left in between. Germline CDR1 MGHRA, CDR2 YSYEKL. The CDR3 extends over 19 amino acids. Regions amplified from RNA transcripts were the TCR beta CDR3 regions. RT-PCR in the first round (using the HTBI primer set) targeted the TCR CDR3. TCRdb reanalysed the multiplex PCR reads using MiXCR and keeps one entry per CDR3 protein. The sample shows over 150,000 distinct CDR3 sequences, 15% to 20% of them seen only once.

The sequence was obtained from a woman between 45 and 60 years old with Graves' hyperthyroidism. The sequenced sample was blood. The chain uses TRBV4-1 and TRBJ1-5; tentative D call: TRBD1 (6 bases). Here the CDR3 DNA reads TGCGCCAGCAGCCAGGGCAGGACAGTCAAGGGGTATAGCAATCAGCCCCAGCATTTT. It encodes CASSQGRTVKGYSNQPQHF.